The 3 T cell receptor beta chains in this list originate from one sample, sequenced in a study of beta chain features in type 1 diabetes. The whole isolated RNA underwent reverse transcription, so sequencing captured expressed TCRB transcripts. Sequencing used immunoSEQ multiplex PCR; TCRdb keeps in-frame clones, though not all of them. In the table there are hundreds of thousands of clones, about an eighth of which are singletons. No antigen has been assigned to these receptors. Study outcomes and limitations: Moderate but significant shortening of TCRB CDR3s was recorded in all four CD4+ subsets from Type 1 diabetes patients.

Sample: naive CD4+ T cells from blood. These receptor sequences come from a man aged 18 to 30 with type 1 diabetes.

This chain connects TRBV7-2 to TRBJ1-1, with no clear D. V lost 2 bases and J 0 bases, leaving 10 bases between the germline ends. This CDR3 spans 15 amino acids. The germline V gene has CDR1 SGHTA and CDR2 FQGNSA. CDR3 region: CASSLRPALNTEAFF. The DNA for the CDR3 is TGTGCCAGCAGCTTACGGCCAGCTTTGAACACTGAAGCTTTCTTT.

The chain uses TRBV4-1 and TRBJ1-6; D is unresolved. The CDR3 contains 16 residues. The germline CDR1 and CDR2 sequences are MGHRA and YSYEKL. The germline V and J ends were trimmed by 4 bases and 0 bases, with 10 bases remaining between them. CDR3: CASSREFSSYNSPLHF. The CDR3 DNA is TGCGCCAGCAGCCGCGAGTTTTCCTCCTATAATTCACCCCTCCACTTT.

Only a few counts were recorded for this clone. V gene TRBV15 combines with J gene TRBJ2-5; maybe TRBD2 (6 bases). The V end was cut by 7 bases, the J end by 5 bases, with 14 bases between. Germline lookup yields CDR1 LNHNV and CDR2 YYDKDF (reference sequence). CDR3 size: 13 residues. CDR3 DNA: TGTGCCACCATGGGGGGTCCCCTGGAGACCCAGTACTTC. This sequence encodes CATMGGPLETQYF.